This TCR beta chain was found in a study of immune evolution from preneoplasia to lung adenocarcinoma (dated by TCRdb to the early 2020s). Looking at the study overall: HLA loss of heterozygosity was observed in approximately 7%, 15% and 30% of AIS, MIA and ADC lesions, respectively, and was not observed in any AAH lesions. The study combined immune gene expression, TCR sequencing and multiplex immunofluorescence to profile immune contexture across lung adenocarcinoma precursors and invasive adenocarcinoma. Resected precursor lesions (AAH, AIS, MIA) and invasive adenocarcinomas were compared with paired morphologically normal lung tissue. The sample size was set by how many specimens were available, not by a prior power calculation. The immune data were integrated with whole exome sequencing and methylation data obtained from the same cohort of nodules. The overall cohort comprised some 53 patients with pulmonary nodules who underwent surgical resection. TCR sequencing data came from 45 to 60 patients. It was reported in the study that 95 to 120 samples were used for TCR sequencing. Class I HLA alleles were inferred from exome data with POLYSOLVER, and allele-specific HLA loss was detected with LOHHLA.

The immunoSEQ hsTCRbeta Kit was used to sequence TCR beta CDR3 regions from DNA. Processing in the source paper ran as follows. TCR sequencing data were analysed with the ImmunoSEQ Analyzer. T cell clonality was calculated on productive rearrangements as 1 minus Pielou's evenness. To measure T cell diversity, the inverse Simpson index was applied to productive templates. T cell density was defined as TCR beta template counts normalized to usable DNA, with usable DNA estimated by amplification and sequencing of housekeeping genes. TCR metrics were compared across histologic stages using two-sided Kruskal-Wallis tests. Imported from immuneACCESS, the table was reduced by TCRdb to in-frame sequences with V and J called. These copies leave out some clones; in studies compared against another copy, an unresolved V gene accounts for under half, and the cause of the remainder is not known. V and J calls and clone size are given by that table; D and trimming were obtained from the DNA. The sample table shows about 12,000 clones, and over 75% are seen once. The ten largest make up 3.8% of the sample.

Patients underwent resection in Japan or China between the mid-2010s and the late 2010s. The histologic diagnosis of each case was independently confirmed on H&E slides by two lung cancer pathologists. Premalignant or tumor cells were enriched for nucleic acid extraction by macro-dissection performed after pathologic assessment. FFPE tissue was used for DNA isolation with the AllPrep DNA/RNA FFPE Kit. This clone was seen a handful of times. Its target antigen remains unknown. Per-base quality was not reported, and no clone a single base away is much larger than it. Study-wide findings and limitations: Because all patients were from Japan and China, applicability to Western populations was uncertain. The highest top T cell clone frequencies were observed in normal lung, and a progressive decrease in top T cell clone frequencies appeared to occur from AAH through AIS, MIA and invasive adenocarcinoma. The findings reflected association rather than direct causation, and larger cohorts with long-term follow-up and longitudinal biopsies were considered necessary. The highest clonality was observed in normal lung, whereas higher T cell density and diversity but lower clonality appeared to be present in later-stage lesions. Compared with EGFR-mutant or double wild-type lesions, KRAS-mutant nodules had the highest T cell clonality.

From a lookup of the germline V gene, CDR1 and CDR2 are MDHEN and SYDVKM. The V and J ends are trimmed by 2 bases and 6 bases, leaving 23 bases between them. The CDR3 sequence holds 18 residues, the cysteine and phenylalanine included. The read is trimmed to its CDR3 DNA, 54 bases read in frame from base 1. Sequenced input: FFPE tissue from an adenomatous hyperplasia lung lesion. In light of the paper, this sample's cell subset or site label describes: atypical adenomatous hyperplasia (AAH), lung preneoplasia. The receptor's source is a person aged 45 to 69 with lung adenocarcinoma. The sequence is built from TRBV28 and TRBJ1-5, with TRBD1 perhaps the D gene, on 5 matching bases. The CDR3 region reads CASSLGALGRNWAQPQHF. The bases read TGTGCCAGCAGTTTAGGGGCGCTAGGGCGAAATTGGGCTCAGCCCCAGCATTTT.